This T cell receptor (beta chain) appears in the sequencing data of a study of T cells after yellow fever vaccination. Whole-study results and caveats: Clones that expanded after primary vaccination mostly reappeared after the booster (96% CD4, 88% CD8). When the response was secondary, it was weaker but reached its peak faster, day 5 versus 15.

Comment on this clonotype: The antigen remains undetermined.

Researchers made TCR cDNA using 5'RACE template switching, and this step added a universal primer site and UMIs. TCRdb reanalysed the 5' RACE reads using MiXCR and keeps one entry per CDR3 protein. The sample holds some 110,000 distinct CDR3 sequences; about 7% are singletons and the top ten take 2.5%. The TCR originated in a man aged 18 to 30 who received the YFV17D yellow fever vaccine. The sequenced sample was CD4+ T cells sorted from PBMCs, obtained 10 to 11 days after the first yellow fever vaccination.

The CDR3 region is CASSLAGPRGGETQYF. In DNA, the CDR3 is TGTGCCAGCAGCTTAGCGGGCCCCCGGGGCGGGGAGACCCAGTACTTC. The chain uses TRBV7-2 and TRBJ2-5; tentatively, D is TRBD1 or TRBD2 (5 bases each). With 0 bases removed from V and 5 bases from J, the gap between germline ends came to 16 bases. CDR3 length: 16 residues. Germline V gene data show CDR1 as SGHTA and CDR2 as FQGNSA.